This TCR beta chain was observed in a study of identical twins. Regarding the study as a whole: The conclusions drew on cross-sectional statistical analysis instead of tracking the same donors.

Only healthy Caucasians were included as donors. V dropped 9 bases and J dropped 5; count of bases not matched to a gene: 7. The germline gives CDR1 KGHDR, CDR2 SFDVKD. This CDR3 region has 16 residues. This clonotype was found many times. Its specificity is not known. TCRdb analysed the 5' RACE reads with MiXCR anew, one entry per CDR3 protein. The sample lists roughly 710,000 distinct CDR3 sequences; roughly 6% were seen once. This chain uses TRBV24-1 with TRBJ2-1; the match to TRBD2 covers 15 bases. The specimen was naive T cells sorted from blood. This sequence was found in a man between 18 and 29 years old in good health. The CDR3 spells CATSWTSGRVDNEQFF. CDR3 DNA: TGTGCCACCTCATGGACTAGCGGGAGGGTCGACAATGAGCAGTTCTTC.